These 17 T cell receptor beta chains originate from one sample sequenced in a study of blood T cell repertoires in COVID-19. Profiling relied on immunoSEQ multiplex PCR, and the TCRdb table lists in-frame clones only, not all of them. The sample carries 200,000 to 300,000 clones, 80% to 90% recorded once. The sequenced sample was peripheral blood. These receptors were taken from a man in his sixties with acute or convalescent COVID-19.

The chain combines TRBV10-3 with TRBJ2-7; 8 bases are a match to TRBD2. CDR1 and CDR2 (germline): ENHRY, SYGVKD. Losses at the gene ends were 6 bases for V and 5 bases for J; bases not matched to a gene: 9. This CDR3 spans 14 amino acids. The CDR3 reads CAIRAGTSIDEQYF. The CDR3 bases are TGTGCCATCAGGGCCGGGACTAGTATCGACGAGCAGTACTTC.

The rearrangement links TRBV9 to TRBJ1-1; D might be TRBD1 (6 bases). V lost 4 bases, J lost 2 bases, and 15 bases lay in between. From germline, CDR1 is SGDLS and CDR2 YYNGEE. The length of the CDR3 is 15 residues. The CDR3 loop is CASSLRDTRNTEAFF. CDR3 sequence (DNA): TGTGCCAGCAGCCTCCGGGACACAAGAAACACTGAAGCTTTCTTT.

The genes are TRBV9 and TRBJ1-3; 11 nucleotides line up with TRBD1. The CDR3 spans 15 residues. With V trimmed by 3 bases and J by 6 bases, 5 bases remained unmatched. From germline, CDR1 is SGDLS and CDR2 YYNGEE. CDR3 in DNA: TGTGCCAGCAGCGCGGACAGGGGGCGCGAAAACACCATATATTTT. Translation: CASSADRGRENTIYF.

The chain employs TRBV5-6 and TRBJ2-5; a weak D match, TRBD1 (6 bases). V was clipped by 0 bases and J by 2 bases, with 8 bases between them. The CDR3 consists of 14 residues. Germline V lookup: CDR1 SGHDT, CDR2 YYEEEE. The CDR3 DNA is TGTGCCAGCAGCTTGGGACAGGAGCAAGAGACCCAGTACTTC. Translated: CASSLGQEQETQYF.

The V and J genes are TRBV12-5 and TRBJ2-1, with TRBD2 as a possible D gene (6 bases). The CDR3 spans 16 residues. Between the trimmed V and J ends, which lost 3 bases and 1 base, there was a span of 13 bases. Per the germline V gene, CDR1 is LGHNT and CDR2 is FRNRAP. CDR3 bases: TGTGCTAGTGGTTTAGCGGCGGGGAGTTCCTACAATGAGCAGTTCTTC. Amino acids: CASGLAAGSSYNEQFF.

The chain links TRBV3-1 (or the pseudogene TRBV3-2) to TRBJ2-1, with 7 bases lining up with TRBD2. CDR3 size: 15 residues. Germline CDR1 is LGHDT and CDR2 is YNNKEL (reference sequence). V gave up 1 base and J gave up 4 bases; unmatched junction bases: 4. The CDR3 DNA sequence: TGTGCCAGCAGCCAAGCGCTAGCGGCATACAATGAGCAGTTCTTC. Its translation is CASSQALAAYNEQFF.

This chain links TRBV6-1 with TRBJ1-3; D perhaps matches TRBD1 (6 bases). Per the germline V gene, CDR1 is MNHNS and CDR2 is SASEGT. This CDR3 is built from 18 residues. V was trimmed by 0 bases and J by 0 bases, leaving 15 bases between them. The CDR3 here is CASSEASGAFRSGNTIYF. The CDR3, as DNA: TGTGCCAGCAGTGAAGCCTCAGGGGCCTTCCGCTCTGGAAACACCATATATTTT.

This clone was found a few times. The V and J genes are TRBV28 and TRBJ1-2, with a possible D match to TRBD1 (6 bases). The CDR3 runs 13 residues. The V gene lost 6 bases and the J gene lost 4 bases, with 12 bases spanning the gap. The germline gives CDR1 MDHEN, CDR2 SYDVKM. Written as DNA, the CDR3 is TGTGCCAGCAGCCGACAGGAGACCTATGGCTACACCTTC. Translation: CASSRQETYGYTF.

This rearrangement joins TRBV7-2 to TRBJ1-2; 7 bases map to TRBD1. The CDR3 has 14 amino acids. Losses at the gene ends were 6 bases for V and 2 bases for J; bases not matched to a gene: 6. The germline V gene has CDR1 SGHTA and CDR2 FQGNSA. CDR3 loop: CASSFSTGNYGYTF. DNA of the CDR3: TGTGCCAGCAGTTTTTCGACAGGGAACTATGGCTACACCTTC.

This clone was picked up a small number of times. The chain uses TRBV7-2 and TRBJ1-4; 9 nucleotides match TRBD1. This CDR3 region has 15 residues. Trimming at V came to 5 bases and at J to 2 bases, leaving 3 bases not matched to a gene. CDR1 and CDR2 from the germline V gene are SGHTA and FQGNSA. As DNA, the CDR3 is TGTGCCAGCAGCATAGGACAGGGGACTAATGAAAAACTGTTTTTT. Its protein product is CASSIGQGTNEKLFF.

The chain is built from TRBV9 and TRBJ2-1; possible D gene TRBD1, 5 bases. The CDR3 sequence is 15 residues long. The V gene lost 0 bases and the J gene lost 4 bases, with 11 bases spanning the gap. From germline, CDR1 is SGDLS and CDR2 YYNGEE. DNA for the CDR3: TGTGCCAGCAGCGTAGTAGGACACCGATACAATGAGCAGTTCTTC. This sequence encodes CASSVVGHRYNEQFF. Supplemented by reference TRBV9 and TRBJ2-1, the full variable domain reads DSGVTQTPKHLITATGQRVTLRCSPRSGDLSVYWYQQSLDQGLQFLIQYYNGEERAKGNILERFSAQQFPDLHSELNLSSLELGDSALYFCASSVVGHRYNEQFFGPGTRLTVL.

This clone was detected only a few times. The chain carries TRBV27 and TRBJ1-2, with a possible D match to TRBD1 (6 bases). This CDR3 comprises 15 residues. CDR1 is MNHEY, CDR2 SMNVEV, per germline (reference sequence). Trimming removed 3 bases at V and 5 bases at J, with 16 bases between. CDR3 loop: CASSFDGQTAYGYTF. The CDR3 DNA reads as TGTGCCAGCAGTTTTGACGGACAGACCGCTTATGGCTACACCTTC.

The chain joins TRBV19 to TRBJ2-3; D may be TRBD2 (5 bases). Looked up from germline, CDR1 is LNHDA and CDR2 is SQIVND (reference sequence). Trimming left V 4 bases short and J 4 bases short, with 9 bases between. The CDR3 is 13 residues long. CDR3 loop: CASSRGLADTQYF. The DNA of the CDR3 is TGTGCCAGTAGTAGAGGGCTTGCAGATACGCAGTATTTT. The whole variable domain, remainder taken from reference TRBV19 and TRBJ2-3, is DGGITQSPKYLFRKEGQNVTLSCEQNLNHDAMYWYRQDPGQGLRLIYYSQIVNDFQKGDIAEGYSVSREKKESFPLTVTSAQKNPTAFYLCASSRGLADTQYFGPGTRLTVL.

The chain joins TRBV3-1 (or the pseudogene TRBV3-2) to TRBJ1-5; D is perhaps TRBD1 (6 bases). Germline CDR1 is LGHDT and CDR2 is YNNKEL (reference sequence). CDR3 length: 15 amino acids. Trimming took 0 bases from V and 5 from J, leaving 11 bases between them. The CDR3 here is CASSQEVGAYQPQHF. The DNA of the CDR3 is TGTGCCAGCAGCCAAGAAGTGGGGGCCTATCAGCCCCAGCATTTT.

The rearrangement links TRBV29-1 to TRBJ2-3; TRBD1 agrees at 10 bases. The CDR3 consists of 15 residues. CDR1 is SQVTM and CDR2 is ANQGSEA in the germline V gene. The trim removed 2 bases at V and 8 bases at J, leaving 10 bases unmatched. The CDR3 bases are TGCAGCGTTGAACCCGTGACAGGGGGCTCAGGTACGCAGTATTTT. As protein: CSVEPVTGGSGTQYF.

The rearrangement links TRBV30 to TRBJ1-2; the match to TRBD1 covers 7 bases. Trimming removed 5 bases from V and 0 bases from J; junction bases left unmatched: 9. The CDR3 sequence is 15 residues long. Germline V gene data show CDR1 as GTSNPN and CDR2 as SVGIG (reference sequence). CDR3 bases: TGTGCCTGGCGATATGACAGGGCGCCTAACTATGGCTACACCTTC. This gives the protein CAWRYDRAPNYGYTF.

CDR3 region: CASSQDSGDRGDSNNSPLHF. CDR3 bases: TGTGCCAGCAGCCAAGATTCCGGGGACAGGGGGGATTCGAATAATTCACCCCTCCACTTT. The chain carries TRBV4-2 and TRBJ1-6; TRBD1 aligns across 11 bases. V shed 0 bases and J 5 bases; nucleotides not matched to a gene: 12. This CDR3 has 20 residues. Germline V gives CDR1 LGHNA, CDR2 YNFKEQ.